What follows describes a single T cell receptor (beta chain). Its antigen is as yet unknown. This entry is derived from a study of lymphopenia after photon versus proton radiotherapy. Study-wide findings and caveats: Photon-treated patients lost naive T cells and TCR diversity; proton-treated stayed stable. After the lymphocyte nadir, photon-treated repertoires showed oligoclonal expansion, especially of CD8+ Temra cells.

Clones were sequenced by immunoSEQ multiplex PCR, and TCRdb holds only the in-frame ones, with some missing. The sample has around 19,000 clones, about 83% seen once. Trimming stripped 4 bases from V and 9 bases from J, with 14 bases between. CDR3 length: 13 amino acids. The V gene's germline CDR1 is SGHRS and CDR2 YFSETQ. The rearrangement links TRBV5-1 to TRBJ2-1, with D perhaps matching TRBD1 (5 bases). The input for sequencing was peripheral blood, taken from a patient treated with photon-based radiotherapy. The clonotype comes from a woman aged 45-65 years with pancreatic cancer. The CDR3: CASSTTVTSEQFF. CDR3 nucleotide sequence: TGCGCCAGCAGCACGACAGTTACAAGTGAGCAGTTCTTC. Supplemented by reference TRBV5-1 and TRBJ2-1, the full variable domain reads KAGVTQTPRYLIKTRGQQVTLSCSPISGHRSVSWYQQTPGQGLQFLFEYFSETQRNKGNFPGRFSGRQFSNSRSEMNVSTLELGDSALYLCASSTTVTSEQFFGPGTRLTVL.